The entry that follows covers one T cell receptor (beta chain) sequence. Its cognate antigen is unknown. Trimming removed 3 bases from V and 6 bases from J, with 12 bases in between. Germline CDR1 KGHSH, CDR2 LQKENI. This CDR3 comprises 14 residues. Sequencing was performed with immunoSEQ multiplex PCR; in TCRdb, only in-frame clones are kept and a portion is missing. The sample lists some 5,600 clones, about three quarters occurring once. The source of the sample is a study of immune evolution from preneoplasia to lung adenocarcinoma. General study findings and limits: Normal lung had the highest top T cell clone frequencies.

The sequenced sample consisted of FFPE lung adenocarcinoma in situ tissue. The chain has TRBV18 and TRBJ2-1; weak D call: TRBD1 (6 bases). This sequence was found in a person aged 55 to 79 with lung adenocarcinoma. CDR3 region: CASSPADSLNEQFF. Here the CDR3 DNA reads TGTGCCAGCTCACCTGCGGACAGTCTCAATGAGCAGTTCTTC.